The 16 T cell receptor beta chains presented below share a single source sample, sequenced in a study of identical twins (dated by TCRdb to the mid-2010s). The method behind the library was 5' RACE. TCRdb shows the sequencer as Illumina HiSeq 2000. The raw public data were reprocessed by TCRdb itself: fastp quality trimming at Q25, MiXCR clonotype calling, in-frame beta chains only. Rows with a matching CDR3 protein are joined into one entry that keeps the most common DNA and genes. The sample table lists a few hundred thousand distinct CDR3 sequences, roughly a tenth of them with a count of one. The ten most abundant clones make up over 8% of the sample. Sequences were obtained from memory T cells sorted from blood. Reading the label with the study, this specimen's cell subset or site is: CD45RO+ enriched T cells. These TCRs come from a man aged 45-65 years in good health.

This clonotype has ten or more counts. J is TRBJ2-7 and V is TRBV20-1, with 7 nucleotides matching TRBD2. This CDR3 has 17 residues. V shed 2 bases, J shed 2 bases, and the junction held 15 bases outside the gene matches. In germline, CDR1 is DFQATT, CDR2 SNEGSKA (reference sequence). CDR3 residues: CSARRVLLAQPTYEQYF. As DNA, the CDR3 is TGCAGTGCTAGAAGGGTCCTACTAGCGCAACCCACCTACGAGCAGTACTTC.

As DNA, the CDR3 is TGTGCCAGCAGCCCCCGCAAATGGACTAACTATGGCTACACCTTC. Translating it yields CASSPRKWTNYGYTF. The J gene is TRBJ1-2, the V gene TRBV7-8; D is ambiguous. The CDR3 contains 15 residues. Germline lookup yields CDR1 SGHVS and CDR2 FQNEAQ. The ends were cut back, 5 bases at V and 0 bases at J, with 13 bases in the middle.

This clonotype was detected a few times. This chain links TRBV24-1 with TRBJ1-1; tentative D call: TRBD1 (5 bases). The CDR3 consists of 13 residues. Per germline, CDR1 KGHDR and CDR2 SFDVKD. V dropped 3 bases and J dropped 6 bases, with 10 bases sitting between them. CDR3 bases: TGTGCCACCAGTGATCAGGGTGCGGCTGAAGCTTTCTTT. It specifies CATSDQGAAEAFF.

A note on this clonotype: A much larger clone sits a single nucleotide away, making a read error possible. This CDR3 is CASTSGGTVTFNEQFF. The CDR3 DNA is TGCGCCAGCACCTCAGGGGGCACAGTTACGTTCAATGAGCAGTTCTTC. V is TRBV5-1 and J is TRBJ2-1; 8 positions match TRBD1. The V gene's germline CDR1 is SGHRS and CDR2 YFSETQ. J gave up 6 bases and V 6 bases, and 14 bases lay outside the gene matches. The CDR3 extends over 16 amino acids.

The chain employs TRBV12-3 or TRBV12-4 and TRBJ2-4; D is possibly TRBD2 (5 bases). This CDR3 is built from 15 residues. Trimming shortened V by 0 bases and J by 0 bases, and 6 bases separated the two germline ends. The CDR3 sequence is CASSLAGIAKNIQYF. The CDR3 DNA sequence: TGTGCCAGCAGTTTAGCCGGGATAGCCAAAAACATTCAGTACTTC.

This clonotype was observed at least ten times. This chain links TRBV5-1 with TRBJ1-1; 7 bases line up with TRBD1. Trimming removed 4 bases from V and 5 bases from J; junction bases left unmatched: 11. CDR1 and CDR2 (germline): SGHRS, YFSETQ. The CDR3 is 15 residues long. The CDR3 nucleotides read TGCGCCAGCAGCGTCACACAGGGGAGTGGGACTGAAGCTTTCTTT. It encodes CASSVTQGSGTEAFF.

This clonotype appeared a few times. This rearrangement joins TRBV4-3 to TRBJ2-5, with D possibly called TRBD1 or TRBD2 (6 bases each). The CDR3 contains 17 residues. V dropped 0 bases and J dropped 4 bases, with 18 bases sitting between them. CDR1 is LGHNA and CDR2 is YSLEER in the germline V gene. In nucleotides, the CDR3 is TGCGCCAGCAGCCAAGAAGGGAGGACAGCGAGAGGAGAGACCCAGTACTTC. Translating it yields CASSQEGRTARGETQYF.

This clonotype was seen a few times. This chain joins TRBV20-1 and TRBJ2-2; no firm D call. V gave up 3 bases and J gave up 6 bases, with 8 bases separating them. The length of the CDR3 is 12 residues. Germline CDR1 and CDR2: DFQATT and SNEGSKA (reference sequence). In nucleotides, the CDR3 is TGCAGTGCTAGTCGCTCACCCGGGGAGCTGTTTTTT. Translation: CSASRSPGELFF.

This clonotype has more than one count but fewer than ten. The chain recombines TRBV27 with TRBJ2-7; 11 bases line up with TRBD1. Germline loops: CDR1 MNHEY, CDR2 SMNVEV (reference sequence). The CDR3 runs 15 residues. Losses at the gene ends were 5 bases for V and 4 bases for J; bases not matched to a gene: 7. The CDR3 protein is CASSPSGTGGYEQYF. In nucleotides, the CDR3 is TGTGCCAGCAGTCCCTCCGGGACAGGGGGGTACGAGCAGTACTTC.

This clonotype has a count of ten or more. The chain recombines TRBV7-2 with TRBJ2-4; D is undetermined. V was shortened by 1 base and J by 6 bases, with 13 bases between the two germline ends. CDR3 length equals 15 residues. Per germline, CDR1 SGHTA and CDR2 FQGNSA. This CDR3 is CASSLVGVGLNIQYF. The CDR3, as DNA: TGTGCCAGCAGCTTAGTAGGAGTAGGATTAAACATTCAGTACTTC.

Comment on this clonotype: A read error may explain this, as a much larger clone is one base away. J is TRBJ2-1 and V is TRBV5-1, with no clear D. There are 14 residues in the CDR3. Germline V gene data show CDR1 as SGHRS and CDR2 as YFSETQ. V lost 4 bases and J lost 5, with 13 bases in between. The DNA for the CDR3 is TGCGCCAGCAGCCTTTCCTCGCTAAACAATGAGCAGTTCTTC. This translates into CASSLSSLNNEQFF.

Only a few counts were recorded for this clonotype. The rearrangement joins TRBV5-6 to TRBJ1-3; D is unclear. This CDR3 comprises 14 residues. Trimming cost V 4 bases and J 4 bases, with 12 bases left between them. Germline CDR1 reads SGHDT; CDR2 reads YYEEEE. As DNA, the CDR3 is TGTGCCAGCAGCAACCTAGAAGCCGGAAACACCATATATTTT. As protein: CASSNLEAGNTIYF.

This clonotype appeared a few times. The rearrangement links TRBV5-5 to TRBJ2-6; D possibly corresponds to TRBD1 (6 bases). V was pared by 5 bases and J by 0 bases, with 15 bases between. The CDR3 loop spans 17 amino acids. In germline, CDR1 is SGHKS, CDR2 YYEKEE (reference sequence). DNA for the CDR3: TGTGCCAGCAGGCCCGGGACATCGTTCTCTGGGGCCAACGTCCTGACTTTC. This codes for CASRPGTSFSGANVLTF.

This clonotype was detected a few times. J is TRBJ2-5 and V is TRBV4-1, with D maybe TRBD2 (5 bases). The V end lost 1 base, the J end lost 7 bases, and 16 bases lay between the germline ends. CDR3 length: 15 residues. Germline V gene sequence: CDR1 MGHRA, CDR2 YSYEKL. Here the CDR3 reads CASSQGSTGIGTQYF. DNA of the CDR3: TGCGCCAGCAGCCAAGGGTCTACGGGGATCGGGACCCAGTACTTC.

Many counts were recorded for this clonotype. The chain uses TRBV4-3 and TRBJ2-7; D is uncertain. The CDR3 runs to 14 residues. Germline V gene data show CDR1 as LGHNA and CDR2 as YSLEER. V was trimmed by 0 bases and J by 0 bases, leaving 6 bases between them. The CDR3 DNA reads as TGCGCCAGCAGCCAAGAGGCGTACTCCTACGAGCAGTACTTC. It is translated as CASSQEAYSYEQYF.

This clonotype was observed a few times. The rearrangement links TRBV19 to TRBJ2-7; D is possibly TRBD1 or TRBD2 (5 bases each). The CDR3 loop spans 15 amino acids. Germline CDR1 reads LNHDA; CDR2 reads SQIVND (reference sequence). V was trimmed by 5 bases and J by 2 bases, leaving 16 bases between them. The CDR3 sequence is CASSPQLGATYEQYF. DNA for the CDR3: TGTGCCAGTAGTCCCCAGCTCGGGGCCACCTACGAGCAGTACTTC.